Listed below are T cell receptor beta chains from one sample, sequenced in a study of T cell repertoires in cytomegalovirus infection. TCRdb recomputed calls from the reads with MiXCR, one row per CDR3 protein. The sample includes roughly 920,000 distinct CDR3 sequences, about a third of them seen just once. These TCRs are of unknown antigen specificity. Sequences were derived from cultured CD8+ T cells from PBMCs, sampled from culture after CMV antigen stimulation. These receptors all stem from a human donor in good health (CMV status not recorded). Some clones in this sample may be carry-over from other donors' samples. CDR3s include the opening cysteine and the closing phenylalanine or tryptophan. A D gene is named only where the DNA matches it firmly. Size tells how often a clone was seen (once, few, many) or the class of an expanded clone, and some rows leave it out.

V: TRBV19; D: .; size: .; J: TRBJ2-1; DNA: TGTGCCAGTAGTATAGAGGCAGGAGGGACAGATCCCTACAATGAGCAGTTCTTC; CDR3: CASSIEAGGTDPYNEQFF
V: TRBV11-2; D: .; size: .; J: TRBJ1-6; DNA: TGTGCCAGCAGCTTAGTTTGGTCACCCCTCCACTTT; CDR3: CASSLVWSPLHF
V: TRBV12-3/TRBV12-4; D: TRBD1; size: many; J: TRBJ1-1; DNA: TGTGCCAGCAGTTTAGCCAGGGGGCCCGTTCCGGCTTTCTTT; CDR3: CASSLARGPVPAFF
V: TRBV29-1; D: .; size: .; J: TRBJ2-2; DNA: TGCAGCGTTGAAGTTTTTGGGGGGAAGAACACCGGGGAGCTGTTTTTT; CDR3: CSVEVFGGKNTGELFF
V: TRBV7-6; D: TRBD2; size: many; J: TRBJ2-1; DNA: TGTGCCAGCAGCTTAAGGAGCGGGGGGGCTGATGAGCAGTTCTTC; CDR3: CASSLRSGGADEQFF
V: TRBV20-1; D: .; size: .; J: TRBJ2-2; DNA: TGCAGTGCTACCGGAGGGTGGGACACCGGGGAGCTGTTTTTT; CDR3: CSATGGWDTGELFF
V: TRBV6-8; D: .; size: .; J: TRBJ1-2; DNA: TGTGCCAGCAGTTACTCCTCCGGGACATTACTTAGAGGCTACACCTTC; CDR3: CASSYSSGTLLRGYTF
V: TRBV7-9; D: .; size: .; J: TRBJ2-5; DNA: TGTGCCAGCAGCCCCCGGAGGACAGACCAAGAGACCCAGTACTTC; CDR3: CASSPRRTDQETQYF
V: TRBV15; D: .; size: .; J: TRBJ1-1; DNA: TGTGCCACCAGCAGAGAGGCAGGAATGAACACTGAAGCTTTCTTT; CDR3: CATSREAGMNTEAFF
V: TRBV9; D: TRBD1; size: .; J: TRBJ2-1; DNA: TGTGCCAGCAGCGACGACAGGGGTGGGAATGAGCAGTTCTTC; CDR3: CASSDDRGGNEQFF
V: TRBV10-3; D: .; size: few; J: TRBJ2-1; DNA: TGTGCCATCAGTGAGGACCCACAGTTGCAGTTCTTC; CDR3: CAISEDPQLQFF
V: TRBV4-3; D: .; size: many; J: TRBJ2-3; DNA: TGCGCCAGCACAGATACGCAGTATTTT; CDR3: CASTDTQYF
V: TRBV7-6; D: TRBD1; size: many; J: TRBJ1-1; DNA: TGTGCCAGCACCACCCCGACAGGGCTTACCACTGAAGCTTTCTTT; CDR3: CASTTPTGLTTEAFF
V: TRBV13; D: .; size: .; J: TRBJ1-2; DNA: TGTGCCAGCAGCTTAGGCCGTCAGAGCTATGGCTACACCTTC; CDR3: CASSLGRQSYGYTF
V: TRBV19; D: .; size: few; J: TRBJ1-5; DNA: TGTGCCAGTAGTATAAGTCCAGATCAGCCCCAGCATTTT; CDR3: CASSISPDQPQHF
V: TRBV20-1; D: .; size: .; J: TRBJ2-7; DNA: TGCAGTGCTAGTGATCGATGGACAGTCTTGGGGCAGTACTTC; CDR3: CSASDRWTVLGQYF
V: TRBV19; D: .; size: .; J: TRBJ1-6; DNA: TGTGTCAGTAAACCCGGGGGAGGACTGAATAATTCACCCCTCCACTTT; CDR3: CVSKPGGGLNNSPLHF
V: TRBV5-1; D: .; size: few; J: TRBJ1-1; DNA: TGCGCCAGCAGCTTGTCGGGGAAAGCTTTCTTT; CDR3: CASSLSGKAFF
V: TRBV27; D: TRBD1; size: few; J: TRBJ2-2; DNA: TGTGCCAGCAGTATCTCCGGGACAGGGGTTAATCGGGAGCTGTTTTTT; CDR3: CASSISGTGVNRELFF
V: TRBV6-1; D: .; size: .; J: TRBJ1-2; DNA: TGTGCCAGTCAGGGCGGCTATAGCTACACCTTC; CDR3: CASQGGYSYTF
V: TRBV19; D: .; size: few; J: TRBJ2-1; DNA: TGTGCCAGTAGTACGTATACGTCAGGGGCGCAGTACAATGAGCAGTTCTTC; CDR3: CASSTYTSGAQYNEQFF
V: TRBV7-9; D: .; size: .; J: TRBJ1-1; DNA: TGTGCCGGCAGCCCCCCGGGGGGCATGAACACTGAAGCTTTCTTT; CDR3: CAGSPPGGMNTEAFF
V: TRBV9; D: .; size: .; J: TRBJ2-1; DNA: TGTGCCAGCAGCGCGACGGCCTCCTACAATGAGCAGTTCTTC; CDR3: CASSATASYNEQFF
V: TRBV9; D: .; size: .; J: TRBJ2-6; DNA: TGTGCCAGCAGCGTAAGGGGGGGCCTCGGGGCCAACGTCCTGACTTTC; CDR3: CASSVRGGLGANVLTF
V: TRBV29-1; D: .; size: .; J: TRBJ2-3; DNA: TGCAGCGCCTCCGGGATCTCCTTCACAGATACGCAGTATTTT; CDR3: CSASGISFTDTQYF
V: TRBV7-2; D: .; size: many; J: TRBJ1-1; DNA: TGTGCCAGCACCCTCACGGGGGACACTGAAGCTTTCTTT; CDR3: CASTLTGDTEAFF
V: TRBV7-6; D: .; size: .; J: TRBJ1-1; DNA: TGTGCCAGCAGCTTAGAAGGGTGGTTCGAAGAGATTTTT; CDR3: CASSLEGWFEEIF
V: TRBV7-6; D: .; size: .; J: TRBJ2-2; DNA: TGTGCCAGCAGCTTAGATTGGACGTTGGGCGGGGAGCTGTTTTTT; CDR3: CASSLDWTLGGELFF
V: TRBV10-3; D: TRBD1; size: few; J: TRBJ2-3; DNA: TGTGCCATCAGGGACAGGGGAGATACGCAGTATTTT; CDR3: CAIRDRGDTQYF
V: TRBV7-6; D: .; size: few; J: TRBJ1-6; DNA: TGTGCCAGCAGCTTAAACAGGGACTCCTATAATTCACCCCTCCACTTT; CDR3: CASSLNRDSYNSPLHF
V: TRBV15; D: .; size: few; J: TRBJ1-1; DNA: TGTGCCACCAGCACCCGGGCTTTCAACACTGAAGCTTTCTTT; CDR3: CATSTRAFNTEAFF
V: TRBV6-1; D: .; size: .; J: TRBJ2-1; DNA: TGTGCCAGCAGTACCCGGGTGAGCTCCTACAATGAGCAGTTCTTC; CDR3: CASSTRVSSYNEQFF
V: TRBV5-4; D: TRBD1; size: .; J: TRBJ2-1; DNA: TGTGCCAGCAGCTTGGGTGGACAGGGAAGCCCGAATGAGCAGTTCTTC; CDR3: CASSLGGQGSPNEQFF
V: TRBV4-3; D: .; size: few; J: TRBJ2-1; DNA: TGCGCCAGCAGCCAAGAGAGCAGGGTTGGTGAGCAGTTCTTC; CDR3: CASSQESRVGEQFF
V: TRBV4-1; D: .; size: .; J: TRBJ2-5; DNA: TGCGCCAGCAGCCATTCTGCGCTGGGAGAAGAGACCCAGTACTTC; CDR3: CASSHSALGEETQYF
V: TRBV5-4; D: TRBD2; size: .; J: TRBJ2-3; DNA: TGTGCCAGCAGCGCTCGAGGCGGGGGGGCTGTGAGAGATACGCAGTATTTT; CDR3: CASSARGGGAVRDTQYF
V: TRBV20-1; D: .; size: once; J: TRBJ2-5; DNA: TGCAGTGCTTCCGCCGAGGACGTGGAGACCCAGTACTTC; CDR3: CSASAEDVETQYF
V: TRBV7-6; D: TRBD1; size: .; J: TRBJ1-1; DNA: TGTGCCAGCAGCTATGCGCCAGGGGGTAGTTCTGAAGCTTTCTTT; CDR3: CASSYAPGGSSEAFF
V: TRBV7-6; D: TRBD1; size: few; J: TRBJ2-1; DNA: TGTGCCAGCAGCTTGAGCGGGACAGGGTTGTACAATGAGCAGTTCTTC; CDR3: CASSLSGTGLYNEQFF
V: TRBV14; D: .; size: .; J: TRBJ2-1; DNA: TGTGCCAGCAGCCAACTTGGGGAGCTCTACAATGAGCAGTTCTTC; CDR3: CASSQLGELYNEQFF
V: TRBV10-3; D: .; size: .; J: TRBJ2-2; DNA: TGTGCCATCATGAGCACCGGGGAGCTGTTTTTT; CDR3: CAIMSTGELFF
V: TRBV7-8; D: TRBD2; size: .; J: TRBJ2-1; DNA: TGTGCCAGCAGCACAGAGCGACTAGCGGGGGGGCCTAGTGAGCAGTTCTTC; CDR3: CASSTERLAGGPSEQFF
V: TRBV20-1; D: .; size: .; J: TRBJ2-5; DNA: TGCAGTGCTAGAGACCGGCGGTATGCACCCCTTCTCCAAGAGACCCAGTACTTC; CDR3: CSARDRRYAPLLQETQYF
V: TRBV7-9; D: TRBD1; size: many; J: TRBJ2-5; DNA: TGTGCCAGCAGCTCAGTTGACAGGGAAGAGACCCAGTACTTC; CDR3: CASSSVDREETQYF
V: TRBV28; D: .; size: .; J: TRBJ1-2; DNA: TGTGCCAGCAGTTTCCGGGGTTTGGTATGGGGCTACACCTTC; CDR3: CASSFRGLVWGYTF
V: TRBV4-1; D: .; size: .; J: TRBJ1-1; DNA: TGCGCCAGCAGCCAATCTATAGGGTCTGAAGCTTTCTTT; CDR3: CASSQSIGSEAFF
V: TRBV7-6; D: TRBD1; size: many; J: TRBJ2-1; DNA: TGTGCCAGCAGCTCGAGCAGGGACAGGGGCAATGAGCAGTTCTTC; CDR3: CASSSSRDRGNEQFF
V: TRBV10-3; D: TRBD1; size: few; J: TRBJ2-3; DNA: TGTGCCATCAGGACAAAGAAGACAGATTCCGGGACAGGGTTGGCAGATACGCAGTATTTT; CDR3: CAIRTKKTDSGTGLADTQYF
V: TRBV6-5; D: .; size: .; J: TRBJ2-3; DNA: TGTGCCAGCAGTTACTCGAGTAGGGGGGCAGATACGCAGTATTTT; CDR3: CASSYSSRGADTQYF
V: TRBV4-1; D: .; size: .; J: TRBJ2-2; DNA: TGCGCCAGCAGCCTACCCGGGGACGACGGGGAGCTGTTTTTT; CDR3: CASSLPGDDGELFF
V: TRBV12-3/TRBV12-4; D: TRBD2; size: .; J: TRBJ2-7; DNA: TGTGCCAGCAGTTTCAATATAGCGGGGGCCTCCTACGAGCAGTACTTC; CDR3: CASSFNIAGASYEQYF
V: TRBV7-9; D: .; size: many; J: TRBJ2-6; DNA: TGTGCCAGCAGCCCCCCCTTCGGGTCTGGGGGCTCTGGGGCCAACGTCCTGACTTTC; CDR3: CASSPPFGSGGSGANVLTF
V: TRBV7-3; D: TRBD1; size: .; J: TRBJ2-1; DNA: TGTGCCAGCAGCTTAAGGGACAGGGTGATCGATGAGCAGTTCTTC; CDR3: CASSLRDRVIDEQFF
V: TRBV5-1; D: TRBD1; size: .; J: TRBJ2-2; DNA: TGCGCCAGCAGCCTACTACAGGGGGACGGGGAGCTGTTTTTT; CDR3: CASSLLQGDGELFF
V: TRBV4-2; D: .; size: .; J: TRBJ2-1; DNA: TGTGCCAGCAGCCACGAGGGAAACAATGAGCAGTTCTTC; CDR3: CASSHEGNNEQFF
V: TRBV5-5; D: TRBD2; size: .; J: TRBJ2-3; DNA: TGTGCCAGCAGCCTGGGACTAGCGGGGGGTACTAGCACAGATACGCAGTATTTT; CDR3: CASSLGLAGGTSTDTQYF
V: TRBV12-3/TRBV12-4; D: .; size: .; J: TRBJ2-5; DNA: TGTGCCAGCAGTTTAACCGCAGCCCAAGAGACCCAGTACTTC; CDR3: CASSLTAAQETQYF
V: TRBV12-3/TRBV12-4; D: .; size: .; J: TRBJ2-1; DNA: TGTGCCAGCAGTTTAGAGGACCCCGGGGAGCAGTTCTTC; CDR3: CASSLEDPGEQFF
V: TRBV7-9; D: .; size: few; J: TRBJ1-4; DNA: TGTGCCAGCAGCGACCGGACAGCTCGGGGTGCTAATGAAAAACTGTTTTTT; CDR3: CASSDRTARGANEKLFF